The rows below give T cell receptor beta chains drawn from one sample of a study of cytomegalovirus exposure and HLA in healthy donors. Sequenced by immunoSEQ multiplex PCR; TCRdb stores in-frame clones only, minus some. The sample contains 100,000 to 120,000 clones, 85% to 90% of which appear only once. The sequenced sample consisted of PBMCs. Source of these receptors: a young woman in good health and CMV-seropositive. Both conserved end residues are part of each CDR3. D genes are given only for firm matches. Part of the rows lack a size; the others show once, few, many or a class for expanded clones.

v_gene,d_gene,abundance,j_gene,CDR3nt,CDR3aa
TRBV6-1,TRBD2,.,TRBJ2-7,TGTGCCAGCAGTGATCTAGCGGCTTCCTACGAGCAGTACTTC,CASSDLAASYEQYF
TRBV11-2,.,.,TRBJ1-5,TGTGCCAGCAGCTTAGGAGGGTCAAATCAGCCCCAGCATTTT,CASSLGGSNQPQHF
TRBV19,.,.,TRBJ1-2,TGTGCCAGTAGTCTAAAGACAGGCTCTAACTATGGCTACACCTTC,CASSLKTGSNYGYTF
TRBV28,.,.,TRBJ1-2,TGTGCCAGCAGTCCCGGGGGGGTATCTAACTATGGCTACACCTTC,CASSPGGVSNYGYTF
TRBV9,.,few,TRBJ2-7,TGTGCCAGCAGCGTAGTTGACAGCCCGACCTACGAGCAGTACTTC,CASSVVDSPTYEQYF
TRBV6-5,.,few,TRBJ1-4,TGTGCCAGCAGTTACCGACCTATCAGGGAAAAACTGTTTTTT,CASSYRPIREKLFF
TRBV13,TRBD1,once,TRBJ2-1,TGTGCCAGCAGCTCCACCACAGGGGGCTTCTCCTACAATGAGCAGTTCTTC,CASSSTTGGFSYNEQFF
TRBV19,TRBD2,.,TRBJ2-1,TGTGCCAGTAGTATGAGCGGGGGGGCCGGAGCTGAGCAGTTCTTC,CASSMSGGAGAEQFF
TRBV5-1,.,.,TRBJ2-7,TGCGCCAGCAGCACCGGCGGGGGCTCCCTCGGCGAGCAGTACTTC,CASSTGGGSLGEQYF
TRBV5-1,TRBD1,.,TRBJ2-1,TGCGCCAGCAAGGGACAGGGGGCATGGGAGCAGTTCTTC,CASKGQGAWEQFF
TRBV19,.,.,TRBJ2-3,TGTGCCAGTAAACCTAGCGTAGGTGATACGCAGTATTTT,CASKPSVGDTQYF
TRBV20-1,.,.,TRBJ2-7,TGCAGTATCACACGAAACTACGAGCAGTACTTC,CSITRNYEQYF
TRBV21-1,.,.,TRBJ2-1,TGTGCCAGCAGCAAGCCGTGGGGGCCAGAAAACAATGAGCAGTTCTTC,CASSKPWGPENNEQFF
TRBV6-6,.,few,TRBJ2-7,TGTGCCAGCAGTTCCCAGGGTAGCTGGAACGAGCAGTACTTC,CASSSQGSWNEQYF
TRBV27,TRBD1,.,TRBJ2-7,TGTGCCAGCAGACCGGGGACAGGGATCCCCTACGAGCAGTACTTC,CASRPGTGIPYEQYF
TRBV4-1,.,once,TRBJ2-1,TGCGCCAGCAGCCAAGTGAATAGCCTTAATGAGCAGTTCTTC,CASSQVNSLNEQFF
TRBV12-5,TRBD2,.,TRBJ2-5,TGTGCTAGTGGTTTGGTACTGTCCCAAGCGGGGGAGACCCAGTACTTC,CASGLVLSQAGETQYF
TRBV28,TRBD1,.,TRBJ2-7,TGTGCCAGCAGTTTCCCTGGGACAGTCGTCGGAGACGAGCAGTACTTC,CASSFPGTVVGDEQYF
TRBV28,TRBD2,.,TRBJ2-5,TGTGCCAGCTCGGGGGGTTTAGAGACCCAGTACTTC,CASSGGLETQYF
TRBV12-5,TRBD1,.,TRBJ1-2,TGTGCTAGTTCGAACAGGGGAATAGAAGGCTACACCTTC,CASSNRGIEGYTF
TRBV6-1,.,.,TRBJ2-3,TGTGCCAGCCTTATCTCCGGCACAGATACGCAGTATTTT,CASLISGTDTQYF
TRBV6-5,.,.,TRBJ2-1,TGTGCCAGCAGTTACGGGCAGGGGTCCTACAATGAGCAGTTCTTC,CASSYGQGSYNEQFF
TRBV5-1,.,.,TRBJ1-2,TGCGCCAGCAGCTTGGGACAGACTGCCTATGGCTACACCTTC,CASSLGQTAYGYTF
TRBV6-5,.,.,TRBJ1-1,TGTGCCAGCACCACCTTCGGGAGCCTTGAAGCTTTCTTT,CASTTFGSLEAFF
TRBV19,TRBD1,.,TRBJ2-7,TGTGCCAGTAGTAGCCGGGACAGGTCCGAGCAGTACTTC,CASSSRDRSEQYF
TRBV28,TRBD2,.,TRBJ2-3,TGTGCCACCCGGTCGACTAGCGGGAGAGGTAATGGAGCAGATACGCAGTATTTT,CATRSTSGRGNGADTQYF
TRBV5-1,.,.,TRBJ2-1,TGCGCCAGCACCACAGGGGACTTATACAATGAGCAGTTCTTC,CASTTGDLYNEQFF
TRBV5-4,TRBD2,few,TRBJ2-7,TGTGCCAGCAGCATTAGCGGGCGCTTCGAGCAGTACTTC,CASSISGRFEQYF
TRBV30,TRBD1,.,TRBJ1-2,TGTGCCTGGGCGGGACAGGGCTATGGCTACACCTTC,CAWAGQGYGYTF
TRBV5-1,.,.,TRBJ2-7,TGCGCCAGCAGCTTGGTCCTTAACTCCTACGAGCAGTACTTC,CASSLVLNSYEQYF
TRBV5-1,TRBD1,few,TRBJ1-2,TGCGCCAGCAGCATTGACAGGGACTATGGCTACACCTTC,CASSIDRDYGYTF
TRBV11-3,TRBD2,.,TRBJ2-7,TGTGCCAGCAGCTTTTATACGCTAGCGGGAGGCGAGCAGTACTTC,CASSFYTLAGGEQYF
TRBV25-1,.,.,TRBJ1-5,TGTGCCAGCAGTGAATCCCGCAGGGGTAATCAGCCCCAGCATTTT,CASSESRRGNQPQHF
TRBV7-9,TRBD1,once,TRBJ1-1,TGTGCCAGCAGCTTACTACAGGGGGAATCTGAAGCTTTCTTT,CASSLLQGESEAFF
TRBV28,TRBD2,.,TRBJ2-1,TGTGCCAGCAACCTAGCGGGAGGGCCTAGTAATGAGCAGTTCTTC,CASNLAGGPSNEQFF
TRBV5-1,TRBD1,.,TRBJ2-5,TGCGCCAGCAGCTGGGACAGGGGTTCGGAGGAGACCCAGTACTTC,CASSWDRGSEETQYF
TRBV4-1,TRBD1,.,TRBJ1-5,TGCGCCAGCAGCCAATGGACAGGGAAACAGCCCCAGCATTTT,CASSQWTGKQPQHF
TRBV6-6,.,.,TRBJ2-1,TGTGCCAGCAGTTCGGGGGTGTACAATGAGCAGTTCTTC,CASSSGVYNEQFF
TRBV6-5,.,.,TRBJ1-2,TGTGCCAGCAGACCCCGTCGGACAGCCCCTGGCTACACCTTC,CASRPRRTAPGYTF
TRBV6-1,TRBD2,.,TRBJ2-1,TGTGCCAGCAGGGTCCACGGGACTAGCGAACGTGAGCAGTTCTTC,CASRVHGTSEREQFF
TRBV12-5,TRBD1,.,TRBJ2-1,TGTGCTAGTGGTTTGGTACCAGGGGGAAATGAGCAGTTCTTC,CASGLVPGGNEQFF
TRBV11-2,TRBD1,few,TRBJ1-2,TGTGCCAGCAGCTTTACAGGGGGTGGCTACACCTTC,CASSFTGGGYTF
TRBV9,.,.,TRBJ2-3,TGTGCCAGCAGCGTAGCCGTCAGGGCTGATACGCAGTATTTT,CASSVAVRADTQYF
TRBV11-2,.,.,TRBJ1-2,TGTGCCAGCAGCTTAGAATTCATTTATGGCTACACCTTC,CASSLEFIYGYTF
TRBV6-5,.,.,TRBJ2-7,TGTGCCAGCAGTTCCCTTGCTAGCGACTACTACGAGCAGTACTTC,CASSSLASDYYEQYF